These 11 T cell receptor beta chains came from one sample sequenced in a study of cytomegalovirus exposure and HLA in healthy donors. Use of 60 Vbeta and 13 Jbeta primers characterized the PCR. The protocol was immunoSEQ multiplex PCR, while the TCRdb copy is restricted to in-frame clones and leaves out a portion. The listing records about 140,000 clones. The specimen was PBMCs. These receptors came from a male donor in good health and CMV-seronegative.

This sequence joins TRBV2 and TRBJ1-2; unclear D gene. The V and J ends lost 2 bases and 5 bases respectively, with 9 bases between them. Germline CDR1 and CDR2: SNHLY and FYNNEI. This CDR3 is built from 13 residues. The DNA for the CDR3 is TGTGCCAGCAGTGAAACTTGGTATTATGGCTACACCTTC. Translation: CASSETWYYGYTF.

The chain has TRBV14 and TRBJ1-1; 8 nucleotides line up with TRBD1. The V and J ends lost 4 bases and 0 bases, in that order; junction bases with no gene match: 4. CDR1 is SGHDN and CDR2 is FVKESK in the germline V gene. This CDR3 has 15 residues. This chain's CDR3 is CASSPRTGLNTEAFF. The CDR3 coding sequence is TGTGCCAGCAGCCCTAGGACAGGGCTGAACACTGAAGCTTTCTTT.

The chain combines TRBV6-1 with TRBJ2-7; TRBD2 is a possible D gene (6 bases). V was shortened by 0 bases and J by 0 bases, with 9 bases between the two germline ends. The germline CDR1 and CDR2 sequences are MNHNS and SASEGT. The CDR3 loop spans 15 amino acids. CDR3 sequence reads: CASSEALGGSYEQYF. The DNA of the CDR3 is TGTGCCAGCAGTGAAGCGCTGGGGGGCTCCTACGAGCAGTACTTC.

The chain links TRBV7-9 to TRBJ2-1; 10 bases are shared with TRBD1. The germline CDR1 and CDR2 sequences are SEHNR and FQNEAQ (reference sequence). The V and J ends lost 5 bases and 6 bases, in that order; junction bases with no gene match: 10. This CDR3 comprises 16 residues. Here the CDR3 reads CASSPIGTGVTNEQFF. CDR3 DNA sequence: TGTGCCAGCAGCCCCATCGGGACAGGGGTTACCAATGAGCAGTTCTTC. The full variable domain, its missing parts supplied by reference TRBV7-9 and TRBJ2-1, is DTGVSQNPRHKITKRGQNVTFRCDPISEHNRLYWYRQTLGQGPEFLTYFQNEAQLEKSRLLSDRFSAERPKGSFSTLEIQRTEQGDSAMYLCASSPIGTGVTNEQFFGPGTRLTVL.

The chain links TRBV14 to TRBJ2-3, with a tentative D call TRBD2 (5 bases). Trimming shortened V by 4 bases and J by 6 bases, and 14 bases separated the two germline ends. In germline, CDR1 is SGHDN, CDR2 FVKESK. This CDR3 contains 14 residues. The CDR3 spells CASSPTTREDTQYF. CDR3 bases: TGTGCCAGCAGCCCTACTACTAGAGAGGATACGCAGTATTTT.

The CDR3 DNA sequence: TGTGCCTGGAGTGTACGCCTGCCGGCTGGGGCCAACGTCCTGACTTTC. It is translated as CAWSVRLPAGANVLTF. The rearrangement joins TRBV30 to TRBJ2-6; the D is unclear. The germline V and J ends were trimmed by 0 bases and 2 bases, with 11 bases remaining between them. CDR3 length: 16 amino acids. CDR1 and CDR2 (germline): GTSNPN, SVGIG (reference sequence). The whole variable domain, filled in from reference TRBV30 and TRBJ2-6, reads SQTIHQWPATLVQPVGSPLSLECTVEGTSNPNLYWYRQAAGRGLQLLFYSVGIGQISSEVPQNLSASRPQDRQFILSSKKLLLSDSGFYLCAWSVRLPAGANVLTFGAGSRLTVL.

On this clone: The same CDR3 can be traced to other DNA sequences in this sample. The gene calls are TRBV7-2 and TRBJ2-7; D is undetermined. There are 12 residues in the CDR3. The V end was cut by 4 bases, the J end by 0 bases, with 4 bases between. Germline lookup yields CDR1 SGHTA and CDR2 FQGNSA. CDR3 residues: CASSSSSYEQYF. The CDR3 DNA is TGTGCCAGCAGCTCCAGCTCCTACGAGCAGTACTTC.

The V call is TRBV29-1, the J call TRBJ2-7; the D gene is possibly TRBD1 (5 bases). This CDR3 spans 13 amino acids. Germline V CDR1 and CDR2: SQVTM, ANQGSEA. The V end lost 4 bases, the J end lost 1 base, and 11 bases lay between the germline ends. The CDR3 region is CSVGRELSYEQYF. The CDR3 DNA is TGCAGCGTTGGCAGGGAATTATCCTACGAGCAGTACTTC.

This chain joins TRBV7-9 and TRBJ2-2; no clear D gene. The germline V gene encodes CDR1 SEHNR and CDR2 FQNEAQ (reference sequence). Trimming took off 4 bases at V and 7 bases at J, with 10 bases between the two ends. The CDR3 spans 13 residues. The CDR3 sequence is CASSSPRSGELFF. CDR3 nucleotides: TGTGCCAGCAGCTCCCCGCGAAGCGGGGAGCTGTTTTTT. Using reference TRBV7-9 and TRBJ2-2 for the parts outside the CDR3, the full variable domain is DTGVSQNPRHKITKRGQNVTFRCDPISEHNRLYWYRQTLGQGPEFLTYFQNEAQLEKSRLLSDRFSAERPKGSFSTLEIQRTEQGDSAMYLCASSSPRSGELFFGEGSRLTVL.

V gene TRBV19 combines with J gene TRBJ1-1, with D hard to call. CDR3 length: 16 amino acids. The V end was cut by 5 bases, the J end by 1 base, with 17 bases between. Germline V gene lookup returns CDR1 LNHDA and CDR2 SQIVND (reference sequence). The chain's CDR3 is CASSPRERGWNTEAFF. CDR3 nucleotides: TGTGCCAGTAGTCCCCGCGAGCGCGGGTGGAACACTGAAGCTTTCTTT. The entire variable domain, with the rest obtained from reference TRBV19 and TRBJ1-1, is as follows: DGGITQSPKYLFRKEGQNVTLSCEQNLNHDAMYWYRQDPGQGLRLIYYSQIVNDFQKGDIAEGYSVSREKKESFPLTVTSAQKNPTAFYLCASSPRERGWNTEAFFGQGTRLTVV.

This chain uses TRBV5-4 with TRBJ2-5; D might be TRBD2 (6 bases). Trimming pared 5 bases from V and 1 base from J, leaving 9 bases between. This CDR3 comprises 13 residues. Germline CDR1 reads SGHNT; CDR2 reads YYREEE (reference sequence). The CDR3 region is CASRRGGQETQYF. In DNA, the CDR3 is TGTGCCAGCAGAAGGGGAGGCCAAGAGACCCAGTACTTC.